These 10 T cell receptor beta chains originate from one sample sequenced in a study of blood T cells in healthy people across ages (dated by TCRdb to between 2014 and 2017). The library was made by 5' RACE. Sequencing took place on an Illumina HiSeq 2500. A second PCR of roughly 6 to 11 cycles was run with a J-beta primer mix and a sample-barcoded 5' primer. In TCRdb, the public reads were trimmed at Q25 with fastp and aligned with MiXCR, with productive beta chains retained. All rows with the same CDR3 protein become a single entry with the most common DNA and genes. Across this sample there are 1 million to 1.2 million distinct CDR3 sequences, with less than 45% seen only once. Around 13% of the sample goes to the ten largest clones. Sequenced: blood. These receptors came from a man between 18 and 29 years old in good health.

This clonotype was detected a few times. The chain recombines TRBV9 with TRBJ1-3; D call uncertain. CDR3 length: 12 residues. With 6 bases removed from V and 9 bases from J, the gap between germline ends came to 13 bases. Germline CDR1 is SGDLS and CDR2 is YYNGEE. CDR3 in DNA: TGTGCCAGCAATCTGGGCTCAGGCACCATATATTTT. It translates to CASNLGSGTIYF.

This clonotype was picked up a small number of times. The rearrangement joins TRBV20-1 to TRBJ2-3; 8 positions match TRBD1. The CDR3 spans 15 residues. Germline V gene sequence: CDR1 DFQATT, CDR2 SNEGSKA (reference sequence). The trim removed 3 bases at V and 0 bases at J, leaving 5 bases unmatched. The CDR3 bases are TGCAGTGCTAGGGACAGGGCCGAGAGCACAGATACGCAGTATTTT. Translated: CSARDRAESTDTQYF.

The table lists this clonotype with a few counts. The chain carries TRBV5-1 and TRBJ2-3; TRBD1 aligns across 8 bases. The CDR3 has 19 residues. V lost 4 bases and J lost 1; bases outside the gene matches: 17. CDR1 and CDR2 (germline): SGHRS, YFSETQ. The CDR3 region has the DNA TGCGCCAGCAGCGAACCCCGTGAGACAGGGGAGTTTCGCACAGATACGCAGTATTTT. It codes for CASSEPRETGEFRTDTQYF.

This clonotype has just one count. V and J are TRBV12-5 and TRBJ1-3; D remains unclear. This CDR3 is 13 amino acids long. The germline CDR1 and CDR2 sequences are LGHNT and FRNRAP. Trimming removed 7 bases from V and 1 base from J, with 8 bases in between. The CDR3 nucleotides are TGTGCTAGTGATGGCGTTTCTGGAAACACCATATATTTT. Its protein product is CASDGVSGNTIYF.

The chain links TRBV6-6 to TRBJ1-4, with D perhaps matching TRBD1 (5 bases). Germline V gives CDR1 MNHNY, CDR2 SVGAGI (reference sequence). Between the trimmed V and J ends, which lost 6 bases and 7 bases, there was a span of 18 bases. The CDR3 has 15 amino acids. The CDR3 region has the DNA TGTGCCAGCAGCCACCTGGGGCCTGAGGCTGAAAAACTGTTTTTT. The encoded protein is CASSHLGPEAEKLFF.

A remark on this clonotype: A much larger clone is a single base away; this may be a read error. CDR3 protein: CASSQLAGDTNTQYF. The CDR3 DNA sequence: TGCGCCAGCAGCCAACTGGCGGGGGACACAAATACGCAGTATTTT. The chain joins TRBV4-3 to TRBJ2-3, with D possibly being TRBD2 (7 bases). CDR3 length: 15 amino acids. Per the germline V gene, CDR1 is LGHNA and CDR2 is YSLEER.

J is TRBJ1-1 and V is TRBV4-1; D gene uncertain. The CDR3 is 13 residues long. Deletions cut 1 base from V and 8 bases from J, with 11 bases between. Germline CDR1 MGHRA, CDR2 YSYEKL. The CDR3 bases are TGCGCCAGCAGCCAAGGGAGCCGGCGGGAAGCTTTCTTT. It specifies CASSQGSRREAFF.

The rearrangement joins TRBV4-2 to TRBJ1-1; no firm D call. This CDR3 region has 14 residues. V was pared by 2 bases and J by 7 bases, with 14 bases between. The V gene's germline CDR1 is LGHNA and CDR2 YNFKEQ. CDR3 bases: TGTGCCAGCAGCCAAAGGGCGGGGTCGGGTGAAGCTTTCTTT. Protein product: CASSQRAGSGEAFF.

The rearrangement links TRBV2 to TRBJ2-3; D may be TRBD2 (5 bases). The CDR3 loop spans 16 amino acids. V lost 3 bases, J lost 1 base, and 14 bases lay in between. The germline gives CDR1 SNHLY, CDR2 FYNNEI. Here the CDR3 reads CASSERAGRGTDTQYF. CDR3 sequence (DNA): TGTGCCAGCAGTGAGCGGGCGGGCAGAGGCACAGATACGCAGTATTTT.

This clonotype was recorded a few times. Written as DNA, the CDR3 is TGCAGTGCTAGAGTCCCCCTCGGACAGGGAAGGACAGATACGCAGTATTTT. Translating it yields CSARVPLGQGRTDTQYF. The rearrangement uses TRBV20-1 and TRBJ2-3; 8 bases line up with TRBD1. CDR3 size: 17 residues. Germline V gene data show CDR1 as DFQATT and CDR2 as SNEGSKA (reference sequence). The V gene end was trimmed by 1 base and the J gene end by 3 bases; junction bases not matched to a gene: 12.